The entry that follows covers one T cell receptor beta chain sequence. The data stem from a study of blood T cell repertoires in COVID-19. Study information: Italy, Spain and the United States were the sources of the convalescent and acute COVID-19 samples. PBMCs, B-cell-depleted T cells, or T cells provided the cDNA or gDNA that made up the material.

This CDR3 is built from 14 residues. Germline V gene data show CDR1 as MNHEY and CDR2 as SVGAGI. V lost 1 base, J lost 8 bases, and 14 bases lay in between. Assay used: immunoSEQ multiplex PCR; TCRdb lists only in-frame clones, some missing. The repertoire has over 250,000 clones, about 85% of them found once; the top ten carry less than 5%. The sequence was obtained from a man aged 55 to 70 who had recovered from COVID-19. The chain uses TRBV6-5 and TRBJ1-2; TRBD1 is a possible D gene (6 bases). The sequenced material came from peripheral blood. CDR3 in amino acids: CASSYLGAGEGYTF. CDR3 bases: TGTGCCAGCAGTTACTTGGGGGCAGGGGAAGGCTACACCTTC.